A selection of T cell receptor beta chains follows, all from one sample in a study of T and B cells in COVID-19 patients. In TCRdb, the multiplex PCR reads were re-called with MiXCR into one record per CDR3 protein. The table has approximately 15,000 distinct CDR3 sequences, 25% to 35% seen once. The source material was blood. The source of these receptors is a human donor who had recovered from COVID-19. CDR3s include the opening cysteine and the closing phenylalanine or tryptophan. The order of the fields is CDR3 protein, CDR3 DNA, D gene, V gene, clone size, J gene. The D gene is left open where the match is weak. Some rows have no size entry. The others give once, few or many, or a class for an expanded clone.

CDR3 protein: CASRNSTHYGYTF; CDR3 DNA: TGTGCCAGCAGAAACTCGACCCACTATGGCTACACCTTC; D gene: NA; V gene: TRBV6-5; clone size: NA; J gene: TRBJ1-2
CDR3 protein: CASSQEWGGGGELFF; CDR3 DNA: TGCGCCAGCAGCCAAGAATGGGGGGGAGGCGGGGAGCTGTTTTTT; D gene: TRBD2; V gene: TRBV4-3; clone size: NA; J gene: TRBJ2-2
CDR3 protein: CAWSVNRRTGGRDYGYTF; CDR3 DNA: TGTGCCTGGAGTGTAAACCGACGGACAGGGGGACGCGACTATGGCTACACCTTC; D gene: TRBD1; V gene: TRBV30; clone size: many; J gene: TRBJ1-2
CDR3 protein: CASSYYAGVFDEQFF; CDR3 DNA: TGTGCCAGCAGTTACTACGCGGGAGTGTTCGATGAGCAGTTCTTC; D gene: TRBD2; V gene: TRBV6-5; clone size: medium-sized; J gene: TRBJ2-1
CDR3 protein: CATRTSGSLGREQYF; CDR3 DNA: TGTGCCACCAGGACTAGCGGGAGTCTAGGGCGCGAGCAGTACTTC; D gene: TRBD2; V gene: TRBV11-3; clone size: medium-sized; J gene: TRBJ2-7
CDR3 protein: CASSRLGQRNEQFF; CDR3 DNA: TGTGCCAGCAGTCGCCTGGGACAGAGGAATGAGCAGTTCTTC; D gene: TRBD1; V gene: TRBV6-5; clone size: many; J gene: TRBJ2-1
CDR3 protein: CASSSWEQFF; CDR3 DNA: TGTGCCAGCAGTTCTTGGGAGCAGTTCTTC; D gene: NA; V gene: TRBV28; clone size: NA; J gene: TRBJ2-1
CDR3 protein: CASSPRQGLNSPLHF; CDR3 DNA: TGTGCCAGCAGTCCGCGACAGGGCCTTAATTCACCCCTCCACTTT; D gene: TRBD1; V gene: TRBV6-5; clone size: medium-sized; J gene: TRBJ1-6
CDR3 protein: CASSYSGTEHTEAFF; CDR3 DNA: TGTGCCAGCAGTTACTCCGGGACAGAGCACACTGAAGCTTTCTTT; D gene: TRBD1; V gene: TRBV6-1; clone size: NA; J gene: TRBJ1-1
CDR3 protein: CASSYEGRIMNTEAFF; CDR3 DNA: TGTGCCAGCAGTTACGAGGGACGGATCATGAACACTGAAGCTTTCTTT; D gene: NA; V gene: TRBV6-5; clone size: few; J gene: TRBJ1-1
CDR3 protein: CASSLGGFRLHEQFF; CDR3 DNA: TGTGCCAGCTCCCTCGGGGGTTTTCGCCTCCATGAGCAGTTCTTC; D gene: NA; V gene: TRBV18; clone size: NA; J gene: TRBJ2-1
CDR3 protein: CASTRVPIALNTEAFF; CDR3 DNA: TGTGCCAGCACCAGGGTCCCGATCGCCCTGAACACTGAAGCTTTCTTT; D gene: NA; V gene: TRBV27; clone size: NA; J gene: TRBJ1-1
CDR3 protein: CASSLPPYEQYF; CDR3 DNA: TGTGCCAGCAGCTTGCCGCCCTACGAGCAGTACTTC; D gene: NA; V gene: TRBV5-6; clone size: NA; J gene: TRBJ2-7
CDR3 protein: CAWRGPTGASGNTIYF; CDR3 DNA: TGTGCCTGGAGAGGGCCGACAGGGGCTTCGGGAAACACCATATATTTT; D gene: TRBD1; V gene: TRBV30; clone size: NA; J gene: TRBJ1-3
CDR3 protein: CASSLHSLPETQYF; CDR3 DNA: TGTGCCAGCAGTTTACATTCGCTCCCAGAGACCCAGTACTTC; D gene: NA; V gene: TRBV6-2/TRBV6-3; clone size: NA; J gene: TRBJ2-5
CDR3 protein: CASTWRSGELFF; CDR3 DNA: TGTGCCAGCACCTGGAGGTCCGGGGAGCTGTTTTTT; D gene: NA; V gene: TRBV5-6; clone size: medium-sized; J gene: TRBJ2-2
CDR3 protein: CAWKGASGSTLHRYEQYF; CDR3 DNA: TGTGCCTGGAAGGGGGCTAGCGGGAGTACCCTCCACCGGTACGAGCAGTACTTC; D gene: TRBD2; V gene: TRBV30; clone size: NA; J gene: TRBJ2-7
CDR3 protein: CASRRGESEQFF; CDR3 DNA: TGTGCCAGCAGAAGGGGGGAGTCCGAGCAGTTCTTC; D gene: NA; V gene: TRBV6-2/TRBV6-3; clone size: NA; J gene: TRBJ2-1
CDR3 protein: CASSSTGQVTSGELFF; CDR3 DNA: TGTGCCAGCAGCTCGACCGGACAGGTCACCTCCGGGGAGCTGTTTTTT; D gene: TRBD1; V gene: TRBV5-5; clone size: many; J gene: TRBJ2-2
CDR3 protein: CASSTKPGLAGAGEQYF; CDR3 DNA: TGTGCCAGTAGCACGAAGCCGGGACTAGCGGGAGCGGGCGAGCAGTACTTC; D gene: TRBD2; V gene: TRBV19; clone size: once; J gene: TRBJ2-7
CDR3 protein: CATSSPDRGGSPLHF; CDR3 DNA: TGTGCCACCAGCAGCCCGGACAGGGGAGGTTCACCCCTCCACTTT; D gene: TRBD1; V gene: TRBV15; clone size: few; J gene: TRBJ1-6
CDR3 protein: CASSYRDGNQPQHF; CDR3 DNA: TGTGCCAGCAGCTACCGGGACGGCAATCAGCCCCAGCATTTT; D gene: NA; V gene: TRBV11-3; clone size: NA; J gene: TRBJ1-5
CDR3 protein: CASRSGTTYEQYF; CDR3 DNA: TGTGCCAGCAGATCCGGGACAACGTACGAGCAGTACTTC; D gene: NA; V gene: TRBV12-3/TRBV12-4; clone size: medium-sized; J gene: TRBJ2-7
CDR3 protein: CSADSGNTGELFF; CDR3 DNA: TGCAGCGCTGACAGTGGGAACACCGGGGAGCTGTTTTTT; D gene: NA; V gene: TRBV29-1; clone size: medium-sized; J gene: TRBJ2-2
CDR3 protein: CASSPEEGSYEQYF; CDR3 DNA: TGTGCCAGCAGCCCCGAGGAGGGTTCCTACGAGCAGTACTTC; D gene: NA; V gene: TRBV5-6; clone size: NA; J gene: TRBJ2-7
CDR3 protein: CASSTGNVGSYNSPLHF; CDR3 DNA: TGTGCCAGTAGTACAGGGAACGTTGGGTCCTATAATTCACCCCTCCACTTT; D gene: NA; V gene: TRBV19; clone size: NA; J gene: TRBJ1-6
CDR3 protein: CASRTGSGYEAFF; CDR3 DNA: TGTGCCAGCAGAACAGGGTCCGGTTATGAAGCTTTCTTT; D gene: NA; V gene: TRBV6-5; clone size: NA; J gene: TRBJ1-1
CDR3 protein: CASSFGESGYTF; CDR3 DNA: TGCGCCAGCAGCTTTGGGGAAAGCGGCTACACCTTC; D gene: NA; V gene: TRBV5-1; clone size: NA; J gene: TRBJ1-2
CDR3 protein: CASSYGNRRKNYGYTF; CDR3 DNA: TGTGCCAGCAGTTACGGTAACCGGAGGAAGAACTATGGCTACACCTTC; D gene: NA; V gene: TRBV6-2/TRBV6-3; clone size: NA; J gene: TRBJ1-2
CDR3 protein: CASSYTQQALSGAFF; CDR3 DNA: TGTGCCAGCAGTTACACCCAGCAGGCACTATCCGGCGCTTTCTTT; D gene: NA; V gene: TRBV6-2/TRBV6-3; clone size: NA; J gene: TRBJ1-1
CDR3 protein: CAWRDGQGAKAFF; CDR3 DNA: TGTGCCTGGAGGGATGGGCAGGGGGCGAAAGCTTTCTTT; D gene: TRBD1; V gene: TRBV30; clone size: few; J gene: TRBJ1-1
CDR3 protein: CASSTGVGEFPYF; CDR3 DNA: TGTGCCAGCAGCACGGGGGTGGGAGAGTTCCCGTACTTC; D gene: NA; V gene: TRBV11-3; clone size: few; J gene: TRBJ2-7
CDR3 protein: CASSPGAYNSPLHF; CDR3 DNA: TGTGCCAGCTCACCTGGGGCTTATAATTCACCCCTCCACTTT; D gene: NA; V gene: TRBV18; clone size: few; J gene: TRBJ1-6
CDR3 protein: CSTAEVAEAFF; CDR3 DNA: TGCAGCACAGCCGAGGTGGCTGAAGCTTTCTTT; D gene: NA; V gene: TRBV29-1; clone size: medium-sized; J gene: TRBJ1-1
CDR3 protein: CASSFLQGSSSEQYF; CDR3 DNA: TGCGCCAGCAGCTTCCTCCAGGGGTCGAGCTCCGAGCAGTACTTC; D gene: NA; V gene: TRBV5-1; clone size: few; J gene: TRBJ2-7
CDR3 protein: CASSPGTGVGEQYF; CDR3 DNA: TGTGCCAGCAGCCCCGGGACGGGGGTCGGCGAGCAGTACTTC; D gene: NA; V gene: TRBV6-2/TRBV6-3; clone size: few; J gene: TRBJ2-7
CDR3 protein: CAWIATGGTEAFF; CDR3 DNA: TGTGCCTGGATTGCAACTGGAGGGACTGAAGCTTTCTTT; D gene: NA; V gene: TRBV30; clone size: NA; J gene: TRBJ1-1